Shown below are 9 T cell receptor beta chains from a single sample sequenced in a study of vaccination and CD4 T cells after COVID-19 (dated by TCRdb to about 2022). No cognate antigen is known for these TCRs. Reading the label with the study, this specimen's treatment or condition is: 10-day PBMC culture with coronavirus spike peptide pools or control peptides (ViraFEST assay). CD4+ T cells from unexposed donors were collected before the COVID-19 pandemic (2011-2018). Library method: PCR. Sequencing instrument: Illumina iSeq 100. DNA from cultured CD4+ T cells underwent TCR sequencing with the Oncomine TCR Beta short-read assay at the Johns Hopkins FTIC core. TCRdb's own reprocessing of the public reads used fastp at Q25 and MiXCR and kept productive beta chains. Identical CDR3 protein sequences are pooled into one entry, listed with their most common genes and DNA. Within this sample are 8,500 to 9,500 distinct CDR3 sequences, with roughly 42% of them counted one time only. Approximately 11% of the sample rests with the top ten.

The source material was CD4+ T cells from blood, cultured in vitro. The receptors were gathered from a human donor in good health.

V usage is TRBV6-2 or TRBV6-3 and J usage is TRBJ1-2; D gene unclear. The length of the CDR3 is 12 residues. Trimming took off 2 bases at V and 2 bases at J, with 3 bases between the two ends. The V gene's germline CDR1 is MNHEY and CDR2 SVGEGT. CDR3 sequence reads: CASSYGNYGYTF. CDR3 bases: TGTGCCAGCAGTTACGGCAACTATGGCTACACCTTC.

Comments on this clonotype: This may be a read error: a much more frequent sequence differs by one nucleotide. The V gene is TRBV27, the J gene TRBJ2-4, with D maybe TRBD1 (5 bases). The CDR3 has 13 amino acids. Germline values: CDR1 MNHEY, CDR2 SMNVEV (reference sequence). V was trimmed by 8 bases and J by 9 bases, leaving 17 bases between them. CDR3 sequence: CASGSDRLGIQYF. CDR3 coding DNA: TGTGCCAGCGGTTCCGACAGATTGGGCATTCAGTACTTC.

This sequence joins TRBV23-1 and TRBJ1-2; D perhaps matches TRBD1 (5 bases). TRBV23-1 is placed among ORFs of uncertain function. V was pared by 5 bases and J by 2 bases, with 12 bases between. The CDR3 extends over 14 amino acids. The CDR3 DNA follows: TGCGCCAGCAGTAAGTCTCGGGGGAACTATGGCTACACCTTC. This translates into CASSKSRGNYGYTF.

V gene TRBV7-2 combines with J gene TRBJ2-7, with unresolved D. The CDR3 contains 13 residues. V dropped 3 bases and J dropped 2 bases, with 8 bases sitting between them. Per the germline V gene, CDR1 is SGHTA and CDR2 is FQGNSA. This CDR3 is CASSFGRTYEQYF. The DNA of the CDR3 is TGTGCCAGCAGCTTCGGCAGAACCTACGAGCAGTACTTC.

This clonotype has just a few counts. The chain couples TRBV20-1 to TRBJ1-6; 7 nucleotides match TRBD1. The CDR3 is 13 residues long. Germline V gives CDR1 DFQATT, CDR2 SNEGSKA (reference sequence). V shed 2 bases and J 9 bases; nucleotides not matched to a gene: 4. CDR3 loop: CSARTGDISPLHF. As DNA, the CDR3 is TGCAGTGCTAGAACAGGGGATATTTCACCCCTCCACTTT.

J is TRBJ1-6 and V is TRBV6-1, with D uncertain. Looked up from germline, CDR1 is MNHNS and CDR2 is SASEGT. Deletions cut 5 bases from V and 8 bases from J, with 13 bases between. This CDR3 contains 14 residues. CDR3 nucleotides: TGTGCCAGCAGTCGCCCGGGTTTCGATTCACCCCTCCACTTT. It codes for CASSRPGFDSPLHF.

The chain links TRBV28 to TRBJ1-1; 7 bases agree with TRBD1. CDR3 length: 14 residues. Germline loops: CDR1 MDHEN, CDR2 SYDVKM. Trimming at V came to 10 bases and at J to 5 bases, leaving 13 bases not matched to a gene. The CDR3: CATTLGQGDTEAFF. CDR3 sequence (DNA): TGTGCCACCACTCTTGGGCAGGGGGATACTGAAGCTTTCTTT. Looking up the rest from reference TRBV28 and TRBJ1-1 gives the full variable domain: DVKVTQSSRYLVKRTGEKVFLECVQDMDHENMFWYRQDPGLGLRLIYFSYDVKMKEKGDIPEGYSVSREKKERFSLILESASTNQTSMYLCATTLGQGDTEAFFGQGTRLTVV.

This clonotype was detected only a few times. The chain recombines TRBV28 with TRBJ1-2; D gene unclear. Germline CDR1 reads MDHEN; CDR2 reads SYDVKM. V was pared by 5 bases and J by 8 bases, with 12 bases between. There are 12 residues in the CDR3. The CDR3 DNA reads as TGTGCCAGCAGTGACATAGTCGTAGGCTACACCTTC. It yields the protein CASSDIVVGYTF.

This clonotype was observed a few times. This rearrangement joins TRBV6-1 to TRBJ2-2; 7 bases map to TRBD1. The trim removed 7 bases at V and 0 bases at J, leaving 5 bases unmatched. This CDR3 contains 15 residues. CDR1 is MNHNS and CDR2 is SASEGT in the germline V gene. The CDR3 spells CASTPGTANTGELFF. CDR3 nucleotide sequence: TGTGCCAGCACTCCCGGGACAGCGAACACCGGGGAGCTGTTTTTT.